This is a list of T cell receptor beta chains from one sample in a study of blood T cell repertoires in COVID-19. Measured with immunoSEQ multiplex PCR; TCRdb has only the in-frame clones, and not every one. The sample contains a few hundred thousand clones, approximately 90% of which appear only once. The source material was PBMCs or T cells enriched from blood (not recorded which). Every receptor here comes from a woman between 45 and 65 years old who had recovered from COVID-19. Each CDR3 is given without its conserved first and last residue.

J gene	V gene	CDR3 protein
TRBJ2-7	TRBV10-2	ASSDRLAYEQY
TRBJ1-2	TRBV28	ASSLGDTLGNGYT
TRBJ2-5	TRBV15	ATSGRYQETQY
TRBJ1-2	TRBV5-5	ASSWTGGTDYGYT
TRBJ1-5	TRBV29-1	SAGQNSNQPQH
TRBJ2-1	TRBV29-1	SVADRGRYNEQF
TRBJ1-2	TRBV25-1	ASSEFSGQAYGYT
TRBJ1-3	TRBV18	ASSPNQHNSGNTIY
TRBJ2-1	TRBV25-1	ASSEYREEQF
TRBJ1-2	TRBV19	ASEYGGANYGYT
TRBJ2-1	TRBV20-1	SASRAGGPYNEQF
TRBJ1-2	TRBV5-4	ASSYGGQGLYGYT
TRBJ1-5	TRBV6-1	ASSEDPGHSNGQPQH
TRBJ1-3	TRBV10-3	AISAPGGSSGNTIY
TRBJ1-5	TRBV18	ASSRLQDSNQPQH
TRBJ2-1	TRBV7-2	ASSPSQASYNEQF
TRBJ2-2	TRBV18	ASSPTVQRDTGELF
TRBJ1-5	TRBV19	ASSPRQLRGSQH
TRBJ1-2	TRBV28	ASRAGTPGNGYT
TRBJ1-6	TRBV27	ASRTRGGLGSPLH
TRBJ2-7	TRBV5-1	ASSSGQGTDEQY
TRBJ2-5	TRBV20-1	SAKRGETQY
TRBJ1-1	TRBV4-2	ASSQGSKNTEAF
TRBJ1-5	TRBV7-8	ASSSRGNQPQH
TRBJ1-2	TRBV5-4	ASSLRLNVGTGSGYT
TRBJ2-5	TRBV25-1	ASSLAVQETQY
TRBJ1-2	TRBV28	ASSLRGNYGYT
TRBJ1-6	TRBV7-2	ASRAGVGNSPLH
TRBJ2-5	TRBV27	ASSNKDRFQETQY
TRBJ2-2	TRBV9	ASSPRQQNTGELF
TRBJ2-7	TRBV11-3	AEMGSGRIPY
TRBJ2-7	TRBV6-6	ASSRATGWSSYEQY
TRBJ1-5	TRBV28	ASSPTGGINQPQH
TRBJ2-1	TRBV5-5	ASRYLSGSLYEQF
TRBJ1-6	TRBV6-5	ALHQGYNSPLH
TRBJ1-1	TRBV11-3	ASSLDGRADTEAF
TRBJ1-1	TRBV9	ASSVVSRITEAF
TRBJ2-1	TRBV11-2	ASSSRTGTSGIYEQF
TRBJ2-7	TRBV5-6	ASSLAREQYEQY
TRBJ2-1	TRBV5-1	ASSWDGGGNEQF
TRBJ1-3	TRBV30	AWSRRTGRVAGNTIY
TRBJ2-3	TRBV29-1	SVLADGPSTQY
TRBJ2-6	TRBV4-3	ASSQDLGELSGANVLT
TRBJ2-7	TRBV7-2	ASSLWSGEYEQY
TRBJ1-5	TRBV9	ASSVGGWSNQPQH
TRBJ2-3	TRBV14	ASSPRQREGLLDTQY
TRBJ1-1	TRBV24-1	ATSDFRETEAF
TRBJ2-1	TRBV29-1	SVEPPGGYEQF
TRBJ1-4	TRBV19	ASSPGFGTPKSLTNEKLF
TRBJ2-5	TRBV19	ATKQGAYQETQY
TRBJ1-3	TRBV7-2	ASSFAPQGSGNTIY
TRBJ1-1	TRBV15	ATSSTTGPMRAF